The rows below give T cell receptor beta chains drawn from one sample of a study of control samples from healthy donors and cancer patients. Assay used: immunoSEQ multiplex PCR; TCRdb lists only in-frame clones, some missing. The repertoire has under 450,000 clones, 90% of them found once; the top ten carry over 5.5%. Sequenced: PBMCs. The source is a man in his forties with head and neck cancer. Each CDR3 is given with its conserved first and last residue. The D gene is left open where the match is weak. Part of the rows lack a size; the others show once, few, many or a class for expanded clones.

D gene,J gene,clone size,V gene,CDR3 protein,CDR3 DNA
-,TRBJ1-5,-,TRBV30,CAWSVRSNQPQHF,TGTGCCTGGAGTGTACGGAGCAATCAGCCCCAGCATTTT
-,TRBJ1-1,few,TRBV11-1,CASSSGEGTEAFF,TGTGCCAGCAGCTCGGGGGAGGGCACTGAAGCTTTCTTT
-,TRBJ1-6,-,TRBV18,CASSLDGESPLHF,TGTGCCAGCTCACTAGACGGGGAATCACCCCTCCACTTT
TRBD2,TRBJ2-3,-,TRBV10-3,CAIRDLAGYTDTQYF,TGTGCCATCAGAGACCTAGCGGGGTACACAGATACGCAGTATTTT
TRBD1,TRBJ2-7,once,TRBV5-6,CASSLFIRGLHEQYF,TGTGCCAGCAGCTTGTTCATCAGGGGGCTCCACGAGCAGTACTTC
TRBD2,TRBJ2-3,-,TRBV11-2,CASSSSGREEDTQYF,TGTGCCAGCAGCTCTAGCGGGAGGGAGGAAGATACGCAGTATTTT
-,TRBJ1-2,-,TRBV29-1,CSVEDLFPEGYGYTF,TGCAGCGTTGAAGATCTGTTTCCCGAGGGGTATGGCTACACCTTC
-,TRBJ1-6,-,TRBV3-1/TRBV3-2,CASSHGSGASPLHF,TGTGCCAGCAGCCACGGGAGCGGCGCTTCACCCCTCCACTTT
TRBD1,TRBJ1-5,-,TRBV19,CASRQGNHQPQHF,TGTGCCAGTAGACAGGGGAACCATCAGCCCCAGCATTTT
TRBD2,TRBJ2-7,-,TRBV9,CASSGGTSGTPSSYEQYF,TGTGCCAGCAGCGGAGGGACTAGCGGGACCCCTAGCTCCTACGAGCAGTACTTC
TRBD2,TRBJ2-7,-,TRBV28,CASSPGSGGGSYEQYF,TGTGCCAGCAGTCCCGGCTCGGGCGGGGGCTCCTACGAGCAGTACTTC
-,TRBJ2-7,-,TRBV6-2/TRBV6-3,CASSYEGYVPYEQYF,TGTGCCAGCAGTTACGAGGGGTACGTACCCTACGAGCAGTACTTC
-,TRBJ2-5,-,TRBV5-4,CASSSGLLETQYF,TGTGCCAGCAGCTCGGGACTCCTAGAGACCCAGTACTTC
-,TRBJ2-2,-,TRBV6-2/TRBV6-3,CASSFGRQVANTGELFF,TGTGCCAGCAGCTTTGGCCGACAGGTAGCGAACACCGGGGAGCTGTTTTTT
-,TRBJ2-7,-,TRBV12-3/TRBV12-4,CASSLALGEQYF,TGTGCCAGCAGTTTAGCACTAGGCGAGCAGTACTTC
TRBD2,TRBJ2-1,-,TRBV10-3,CAISESEASGRWDEQFF,TGTGCCATCAGTGAGTCGGAGGCTAGCGGGAGATGGGATGAGCAGTTCTTC
TRBD2,TRBJ2-1,-,TRBV27,CASSPGLAGVNEQFF,TGTGCCAGCAGTCCGGGTCTAGCGGGAGTCAATGAGCAGTTCTTC
TRBD2,TRBJ2-1,-,TRBV11-1,CASSRRLAGGEDEQFF,TGTGCCAGCAGCCGAAGACTAGCGGGGGGTGAAGATGAGCAGTTCTTC
-,TRBJ1-6,-,TRBV6-5,CASTRTEKNSPLHF,TGTGCCAGCACGCGGACAGAGAAAAATTCACCCCTCCACTTT
-,TRBJ1-2,-,TRBV10-3,CAISESGQNYGYTF,TGTGCCATCAGTGAGTCCGGACAGAACTATGGCTACACCTTC
-,TRBJ1-2,-,TRBV6-6,CASSYVGAGGYGYTF,TGTGCCAGCAGTTACGTGGGGGCTGGCGGATATGGCTACACCTTC
TRBD1,TRBJ1-1,-,TRBV19,CASSIQQGAMNTEAFF,TGTGCCAGTAGTATCCAACAGGGGGCTATGAACACTGAAGCTTTCTTT
-,TRBJ2-3,-,TRBV9,CASSAGTNHQADTQYF,TGTGCCAGCAGCGCTGGTACCAATCACCAGGCAGATACGCAGTATTTT
-,TRBJ1-1,-,TRBV11-2,CASSLRAGVNTEAFF,TGTGCCAGCAGCTTAAGAGCAGGGGTGAACACTGAAGCTTTCTTT
TRBD1,TRBJ2-7,-,TRBV14,CASSQGQGAWYEQYF,TGTGCCAGCAGCCAAGGGCAGGGGGCTTGGTACGAGCAGTACTTC
TRBD1,TRBJ1-1,-,TRBV4-1,CASSPSNRGFKTEAFF,TGCGCCAGCAGCCCCTCAAACAGGGGTTTTAAGACTGAAGCTTTCTTT